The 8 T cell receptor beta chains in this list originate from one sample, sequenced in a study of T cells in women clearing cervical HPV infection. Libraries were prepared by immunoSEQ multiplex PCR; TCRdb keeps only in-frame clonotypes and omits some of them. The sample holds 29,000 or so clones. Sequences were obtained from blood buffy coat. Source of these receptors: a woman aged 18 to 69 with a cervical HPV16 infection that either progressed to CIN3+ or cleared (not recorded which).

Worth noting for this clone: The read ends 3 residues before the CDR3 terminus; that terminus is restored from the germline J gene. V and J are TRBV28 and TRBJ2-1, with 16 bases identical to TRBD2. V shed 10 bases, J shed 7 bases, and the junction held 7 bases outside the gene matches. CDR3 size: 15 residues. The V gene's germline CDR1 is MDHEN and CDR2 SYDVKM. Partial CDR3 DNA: TGTGCCACCGGGACTAGCGGGGGGGCGAGGAATGAG. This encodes CATGTSGGARNE. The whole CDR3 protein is CATGTSGGARNEQFF.

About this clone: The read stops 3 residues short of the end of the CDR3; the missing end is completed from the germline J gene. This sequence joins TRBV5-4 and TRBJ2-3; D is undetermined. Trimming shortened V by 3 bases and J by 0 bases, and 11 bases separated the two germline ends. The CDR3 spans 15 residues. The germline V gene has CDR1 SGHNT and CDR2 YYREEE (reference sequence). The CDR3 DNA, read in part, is TGTGCCAGCAGCTCAGTAGGGTGGAGCACAGATACG. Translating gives CASSSVGWSTDT. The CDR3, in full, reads CASSSVGWSTDTQYF.

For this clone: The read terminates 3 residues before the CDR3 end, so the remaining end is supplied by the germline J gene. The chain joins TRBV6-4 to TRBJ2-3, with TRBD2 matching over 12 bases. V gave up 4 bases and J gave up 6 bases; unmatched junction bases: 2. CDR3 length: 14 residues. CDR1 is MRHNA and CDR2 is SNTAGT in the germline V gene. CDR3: CASSASGGADTQYF. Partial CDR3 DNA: TGTGCCAGCAGTGCTAGCGGGGGGGCCGATACG.

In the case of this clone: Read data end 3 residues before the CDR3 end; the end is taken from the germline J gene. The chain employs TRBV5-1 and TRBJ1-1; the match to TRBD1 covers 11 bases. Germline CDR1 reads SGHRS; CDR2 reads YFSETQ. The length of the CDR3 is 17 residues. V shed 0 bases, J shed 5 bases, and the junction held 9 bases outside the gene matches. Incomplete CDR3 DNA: TGCGCCAGCAGCTTGGATAGGACAGGGGGCAGTAGAACTGAA. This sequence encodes CASSLDRTGGSRTE. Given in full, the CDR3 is CASSLDRTGGSRTEAFF.

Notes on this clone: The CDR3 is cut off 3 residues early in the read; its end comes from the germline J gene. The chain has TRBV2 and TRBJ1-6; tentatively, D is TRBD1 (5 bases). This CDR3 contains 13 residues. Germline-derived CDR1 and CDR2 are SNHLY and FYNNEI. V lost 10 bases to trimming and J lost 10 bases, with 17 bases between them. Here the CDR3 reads CATQGNVGSPLHF. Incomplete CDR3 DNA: TGTGCCACCCAGGGAAATGTTGGGTCACCC.

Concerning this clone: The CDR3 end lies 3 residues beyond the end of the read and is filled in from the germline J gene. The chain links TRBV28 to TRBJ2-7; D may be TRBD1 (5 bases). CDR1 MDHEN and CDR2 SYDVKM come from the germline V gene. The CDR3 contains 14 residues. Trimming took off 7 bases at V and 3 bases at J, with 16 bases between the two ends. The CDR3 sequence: CASTLQASRYEQYF. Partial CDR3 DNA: TGTGCCAGCACCCTACAGGCCTCCCGCTACGAG.

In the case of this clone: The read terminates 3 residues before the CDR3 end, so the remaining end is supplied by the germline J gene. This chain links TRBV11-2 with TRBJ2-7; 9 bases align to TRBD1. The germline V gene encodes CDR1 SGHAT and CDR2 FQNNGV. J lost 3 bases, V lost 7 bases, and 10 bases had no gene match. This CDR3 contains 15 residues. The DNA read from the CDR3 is TGTGCCAGCAACACGAGGGGGGGACAGGGCTACGAG. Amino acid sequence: CASNTRGGQGYE. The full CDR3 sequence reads CASNTRGGQGYEQYF.

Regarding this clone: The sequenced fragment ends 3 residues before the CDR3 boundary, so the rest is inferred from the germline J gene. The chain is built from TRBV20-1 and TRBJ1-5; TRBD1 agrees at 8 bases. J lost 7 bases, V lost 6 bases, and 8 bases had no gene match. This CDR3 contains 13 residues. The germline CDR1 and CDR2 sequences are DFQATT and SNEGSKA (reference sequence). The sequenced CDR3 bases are TGCAGTGCCAGGGGACAGGTTGGACAGCCC. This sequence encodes CSARGQVGQP. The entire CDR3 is CSARGQVGQPQHF.